The clone carrying this T cell receptor (beta chain) was detected a few times. The data belong to a study of response to subunit inactivated influenza vaccine. TCRdb passed the RT-PCR reads through MiXCR, listing each CDR3 protein once. The sample lists roughly 670,000 distinct CDR3 sequences, 14% occurring once. V lost 1 base and J lost 0, with 9 bases in between. CDR1 and CDR2 from the germline V gene are SGHVT and SQSDAQ. The CDR3 extends over 16 amino acids. The chain is built from TRBV7-4 and TRBJ1-4; no definite D call. The material was PBMCs from blood, obtained around 15 days before vaccination. This TCR derives from a man aged 50 to 59 who received an inactivated influenza vaccine. The CDR3 loop is CASSLESASTNEKLFF. Here the CDR3 DNA reads TGTGCCAGCAGCTTAGAAAGTGCTTCAACTAATGAAAAACTGTTTTTT.